The 17 T cell receptor beta chains below come from one sample, sequenced in a study of blood T cell repertoires in COVID-19. Measured with immunoSEQ multiplex PCR; TCRdb has only the in-frame clones, and not every one. The table lists approximately 90,000 clones, around 87% of them singletons, with about 17% in the top ten. Sequencing was carried out using peripheral blood. The receptors derive from a human donor in a cohort sampled during active COVID-19.

The chain carries TRBV14 and TRBJ2-7, with D uncertain. V lost 1 base to trimming and J lost 6 bases, with 7 bases between them. Germline V lookup: CDR1 SGHDN, CDR2 FVKESK. The CDR3 length is 12 residues. In DNA form, the CDR3 reads TGTGCCAGCAGCCAAGCGAGGTCCGAGCAGTACTTC. It codes for CASSQARSEQYF. Drawing the rest from reference TRBV14 and TRBJ2-7, the complete variable domain is EAGVTQFPSHSVIEKGQTVTLRCDPISGHDNLYWYRRVMGKEIKFLLHFVKESKQDESGMPNNRFLAERTGGTYSTLKVQPAELEDSGVYFCASSQARSEQYFGPGTRLTVT.

This clone occurred once. The chain links TRBV6-4 to TRBJ2-2; 8 positions agree with TRBD2. Trimming took 4 bases from V and 3 from J; bases not matched to a gene: 7. The CDR3 consists of 16 residues. Germline V gives CDR1 MRHNA, CDR2 SNTAGT. The CDR3 DNA sequence: TGTGCCAGCAGTGTCGGGGGGGGTATTGACACCGGGGAGCTGTTTTTT. As protein: CASSVGGGIDTGELFF.

This chain connects TRBV15 to TRBJ2-3, with 10 bases identical to TRBD2. Trimming took 0 bases from V and 5 from J; bases not matched to a gene: 11. The CDR3 extends over 18 amino acids. CDR1 and CDR2 from the germline V gene are LNHNV and YYDKDF (reference sequence). DNA of the CDR3: TGTGCCACCAGCAGAGATCAGTTCAGCGGGGGGGCGGTAGATACGCAGTATTTT. This gives the protein CATSRDQFSGGAVDTQYF.

The rearrangement links TRBV13 to TRBJ1-2; D possibly corresponds to TRBD1 (6 bases). Germline V gene lookup returns CDR1 PRHDT and CDR2 FYEKMQ (reference sequence). V was pared by 3 bases and J by 6 bases, with 23 bases between. CDR3 length equals 17 residues. The CDR3 DNA follows: TGTGCCAGCAGCTTGTCCGAGTATCGGACAGACCTCCATGGCTACACCTTC. Protein sequence: CASSLSEYRTDLHGYTF.

The DNA of the CDR3 is TGCGCCAGCAGCTCCACCGGGACAGCCACATCAAGGATTTACGAGCAGTACTTC. This translates into CASSSTGTATSRIYEQYF. The chain combines TRBV4-1 with TRBJ2-7, with TRBD1 matching 7 bases. This CDR3 is built from 18 residues. Per germline, CDR1 MGHRA and CDR2 YSYEKL. Germline trimming cut 5 bases from V and 4 bases from J; bases unmatched to any gene: 20.

The chain employs TRBV3-1 (or the pseudogene TRBV3-2) and TRBJ2-3; TRBD2 agrees at 8 bases. Germline V gene data show CDR1 as LGHDT and CDR2 as YNNKEL (reference sequence). Losses at the gene ends were 4 bases for V and 7 bases for J; bases not matched to a gene: 4. The CDR3 consists of 13 residues. The DNA of the CDR3 is TGTGCCAGCAGCCCTCTAGCGGGCCATACGCAGTATTTT. Translating it yields CASSPLAGHTQYF.

This clone was observed a single time. In nucleotides, the CDR3 is TGTGCCAGCAGCTGGACTAGCGGGGGGAATGCTGGTGAGCAGTTCTTC. Translating it yields CASSWTSGGNAGEQFF. V and J are TRBV7-9 and TRBJ2-1, with 14 bases aligning to TRBD2. The length of the CDR3 is 16 residues. Trimming cost V 4 bases and J 9 bases; bases outside gene matches: 8. Germline values: CDR1 SEHNR, CDR2 FQNEAQ (reference sequence).

A single count supports this clone. This chain joins TRBV4-1 and TRBJ1-2; D ambiguous. The germline V gene has CDR1 MGHRA and CDR2 YSYEKL. V was shortened by 6 bases and J by 8 bases, with 25 bases between the two germline ends. There are 16 residues in the CDR3. The CDR3 is CASSTRSGIRLSGYTF. The CDR3 coding sequence is TGCGCCAGCAGTACGAGGTCTGGCATCCGTTTATCCGGCTACACCTTC.

The rearrangement joins TRBV5-5 to TRBJ1-2, with D perhaps matching TRBD1 (5 bases). Germline loops: CDR1 SGHKS, CDR2 YYEKEE (reference sequence). V dropped 2 bases and J dropped 6 bases, with 14 bases sitting between them. The CDR3 has 14 amino acids. CDR3 nucleotide sequence: TGTGCCAGCAGCTTACGTGGGCAGGGTGATGGCTACACCTTC. Amino acid sequence: CASSLRGQGDGYTF.

The chain carries TRBV2 and TRBJ1-2; D may be TRBD1 (6 bases). V shed 7 bases and J shed 1 base, with 16 bases lying between them. Looked up from germline, CDR1 is SNHLY and CDR2 is FYNNEI. The CDR3 is 15 residues long. Written as DNA, the CDR3 is TGTGCCAGCACCCCGAGGTGGGACATTAACTATGGCTACACCTTC. Its translation: CASTPRWDINYGYTF.

The chain joins TRBV5-1 to TRBJ2-1; tentative D call: TRBD2 (6 bases). V shed 4 bases and J shed 6 bases, with 14 bases lying between them. The CDR3 runs to 14 residues. CDR1 is SGHRS and CDR2 is YFSETQ in the germline V gene. The CDR3: CASSPGGVSNEQFF. The CDR3 DNA follows: TGCGCCAGCAGCCCTGGAGGGGTTAGCAATGAGCAGTTCTTC.

This clone was seen a handful of times. The J gene is TRBJ1-2, the V gene TRBV19; D might be TRBD1 (6 bases). Trimming took 6 bases from V and 8 from J, leaving 25 bases between them. Per germline, CDR1 LNHDA and CDR2 SQIVND (reference sequence). The CDR3 runs 16 residues. CDR3 DNA: TGTGCCAGTAGGCCTAGGACAGTTCGAGGGGAATCAGGCTACACCTTC. Its translation: CASRPRTVRGESGYTF.

The chain is built from TRBV5-1 and TRBJ2-3; D is uncertain. The CDR3 has 15 residues. V dropped 4 bases and J dropped 1 base, with 13 bases sitting between them. Germline assignment: CDR1 SGHRS and CDR2 YFSETQ. The chain's CDR3 is CASSRMEPGTDTQYF. The CDR3 DNA is TGCGCCAGCAGCAGGATGGAGCCTGGCACAGATACGCAGTATTTT.

The CDR3 nucleotides read TGTGCCAGCAGCTTTGGGGCGGCGGCGGGGGAGCAGTACTTC. It specifies CASSFGAAAGEQYF. The J gene is TRBJ2-7, the V gene TRBV5-8; D is possibly TRBD2 (6 bases). The germline CDR1 and CDR2 sequences are SGHTS and YDEGEE. Trimming stripped 2 bases from V and 7 bases from J, with 16 bases between. The CDR3 consists of 14 residues.

The chain recombines TRBV11-3 with TRBJ1-3, with TRBD1 identical over 7 bases. The CDR3 runs 16 residues. Trimming removed 6 bases from V and 8 bases from J; junction bases left unmatched: 16. Per the germline V gene, CDR1 is SGHNT and CDR2 is YENEEA. CDR3 sequence: CASSFPGDSACDTIYF. Written as DNA, the CDR3 is TGTGCCAGCAGTTTTCCAGGGGACAGTGCCTGCGACACCATATATTTT.

V usage is TRBV4-1 and J usage is TRBJ2-5; 13 nucleotides align to TRBD2. The CDR3 runs to 16 residues. The V gene end was trimmed by 5 bases and the J gene end by 4 bases; junction bases not matched to a gene: 7. The germline V gene encodes CDR1 MGHRA and CDR2 YSYEKL. The CDR3 spells CASSYTSGGARETQYF. In DNA form, the CDR3 reads TGCGCCAGCAGCTATACTAGCGGGGGGGCCAGAGAGACCCAGTACTTC.

This chain uses TRBV24-1 with TRBJ1-2, with 7 bases that match TRBD1. Looked up from germline, CDR1 is KGHDR and CDR2 is SFDVKD. The CDR3 spans 13 residues. J lost 4 bases, V lost 4 bases, and 2 bases had no gene match. CDR3 region: CATSDDRVYGYTF. CDR3 sequence (DNA): TGTGCCACCAGTGACGACAGGGTCTATGGCTACACCTTC.